The TCR beta chain under discussion was sequenced for a study of a mutant IDH1 vaccine in newly diagnosed glioma. Across the whole study: The first vaccination came 4-6 weeks after radiotherapy alone, or with temozolomide cycles.

About this clone itself: Its target is not known.

The assay was immunoSEQ multiplex PCR, and TCRdb's table has in-frame clones only and misses some. The table lists almost 85,000 clones, approximately 85% of them singletons. V shed 6 bases and J shed 4 bases, with 12 bases lying between them. Germline V gives CDR1 MDHEN, CDR2 SYDVKM. The CDR3 consists of 13 residues. As for time point: week 23, last vaccination. Doses of 300 ug of mutant IDH1 20-mer peptide were given with topical imiquimod. The donors' diagnosis was new WHO grade 3 or 4 astrocytoma that was IDH1-mutant and ATRX-lost. Sequencing was performed on PBMCs, taken from a glioma patient whose treatment included an IDH1 peptide vaccine. The chain links TRBV28 to TRBJ1-2; D unclear. The TCR comes from a man aged 30 to 39 with glioma. Some clones in this sample may be carry-over from other donors' samples. CDR3 amino acids: CASSPPGLYGYTF. The CDR3 DNA reads as TGTGCCAGCAGCCCTCCCGGACTCTATGGCTACACCTTC.